These T cell receptor beta chains were read from a single sample in a study of T cells in Graves' hyperthyroidism and ophthalmopathy. A single record per CDR3 protein comes from TCRdb applying MiXCR to the multiplex PCR reads. The sample has about 700,000 distinct CDR3 sequences, 13% to 15% seen once. Sequenced sample: blood. Source of these receptors: a woman between 18 and 29 years old with Graves' hyperthyroidism. CDR3s include the opening cysteine and the closing phenylalanine or tryptophan. D genes are given only for firm matches. Clone size is given for some rows only: seen once, a few or many times, or a class if the clone is expanded.

TRBV24-1,TRBD1,many,TRBJ2-7,TGTGCCACCGGGACAGGGGCCTGGGACGAGCAGTACTTC,CATGTGAWDEQYF
TRBV20-1,TRBD1,.,TRBJ1-1,TGCAGTGCTAGAGTGGGGGGACAGCTAAACACTGAAGCTTTCTTT,CSARVGGQLNTEAFF
TRBV6-1,.,few,TRBJ2-1,TGTGCCTGCAGTTCTAGCATTTTGAGCAATGAGCAGTTCTTC,CACSSSILSNEQFF
TRBV6-5,.,few,TRBJ2-7,TGTGCCAGCAGTTACTCGCATTTGACAGACTACGAGCAGTACTTC,CASSYSHLTDYEQYF
TRBV12-3/TRBV12-4,.,.,TRBJ2-2,TGTGCCAGCAGCCCTAGGCTGGGGCGACCGAACACCGGGGAGCTGTTTTTT,CASSPRLGRPNTGELFF
TRBV7-9,.,many,TRBJ1-1,TGTGCCAGCAGCTCCGGGGTACAGATGAACACTGAAGCTTTCTTT,CASSSGVQMNTEAFF
TRBV9,.,few,TRBJ2-7,TGTGCCAGCAGCGTAGCCCCATCTAGCTCCTACGAGCAGTACTTC,CASSVAPSSSYEQYF
TRBV20-1,TRBD2,many,TRBJ2-1,TGCAGTGCTGGAACCGTTTCCGGACTAGCTCAACGCATTGAGCAGTTCTTC,CSAGTVSGLAQRIEQFF
TRBV10-3,TRBD2,few,TRBJ2-1,TGTGCCATCAGTGAGGGACTAGCGGACAATGAGCAGTTCTTC,CAISEGLADNEQFF
TRBV7-2,TRBD2,many,TRBJ2-1,TGTGCCAGCAGCTCCGGACTAGCGAGAGGTGAGCAGTTCTTC,CASSSGLARGEQFF
TRBV9,.,.,TRBJ2-2,TGTGCCAGCAGCTCTCGTGGTGGGAGGCCCGATAACACCGGGGAGCTGTTTTTT,CASSSRGGRPDNTGELFF
TRBV30,.,few,TRBJ2-7,TGTGCCTGGAGTAAGGGGGGGCCGGCCTACGAGCAGTACTTC,CAWSKGGPAYEQYF
TRBV3-1,TRBD2,many,TRBJ2-7,TGTGCCAGCAGCGTACTAGCGGGGGCGTGGTACGAGCAGTACTTC,CASSVLAGAWYEQYF
TRBV7-2,TRBD2,many,TRBJ2-7,TGTGCCAGCAGCTTATCGCGGGAGGGAGAGCAGTACTTC,CASSLSREGEQYF
TRBV7-9,TRBD2,many,TRBJ2-1,TGTGCCAGTCTAGCGGGTGGCAATGAGCAGTTCTTC,CASLAGGNEQFF
TRBV7-3,TRBD2,many,TRBJ2-7,TGTGCCAGCAGCTCTACGGGACTAGCCCCAGCCGAGCAGTACTTC,CASSSTGLAPAEQYF
TRBV6-4,.,few,TRBJ2-7,TGTGCCAGCAGTTATTCCAGATTCTCCTACGAGCAGTACTTC,CASSYSRFSYEQYF
TRBV7-2,.,few,TRBJ1-1,TGTGCCAGCAGCCACGCGGACAGAATGAACACTGAAGCTTTCTTT,CASSHADRMNTEAFF
TRBV7-9,.,few,TRBJ2-2,TGTGCCAGCAGCAGCCCGGACACTACAAAACGGAACACCGGGGAGCTGTTTTTT,CASSSPDTTKRNTGELFF
TRBV10-3,TRBD2,.,TRBJ2-3,TGTGCCATCAGTGAACGGGAGGGCCGAACAGATACGCAGTATTTT,CAISEREGRTDTQYF
TRBV27,.,.,TRBJ2-3,TGTGCCAGCAGTTTTTTGGGGGCGCGGGCCACAGATACGCAGTATTTT,CASSFLGARATDTQYF
TRBV7-3,.,many,TRBJ2-3,TGTGCCAGCAGCCCGGAGGGGGGAGATACGCAGTATTTT,CASSPEGGDTQYF
TRBV12-3/TRBV12-4,TRBD2,many,TRBJ2-7,TGTGCCAGCAGCAGGGCTAGCGGGAACGAGCAGTACTTC,CASSRASGNEQYF
TRBV14,.,few,TRBJ1-3,TGTGCCAGCAGCAAACTTTCTGGAAACACCATATATTTT,CASSKLSGNTIYF
TRBV2,.,.,TRBJ2-4,TGTGCCAGCAGAGCCGACTTGGGAGAATCAGCCAAAAACATTCAGTACTTC,CASRADLGESAKNIQYF
TRBV27,.,many,TRBJ1-1,TGTGCCAGCAGTCCTCTCCCCCTGAACACTGAAGCTTTCTTT,CASSPLPLNTEAFF
TRBV12-3/TRBV12-4,.,.,TRBJ1-2,TGTGCCAGCAGCCTCCAACGTTGGGGAGGATATGGCTACACCTTC,CASSLQRWGGYGYTF
TRBV28,.,many,TRBJ2-7,TGTGCCAGCAGTTTAAGCAGGGGGGCCCACGAGCAGTACTTC,CASSLSRGAHEQYF
TRBV24-1,.,.,TRBJ1-2,TGTGCCACCAGCCTTGGGACGGCTGGTGGCTACACCTTC,CATSLGTAGGYTF
TRBV6-1,TRBD1,many,TRBJ2-3,TGTGCCAGCAACGCCGGGACAGGGTCCACAGATACGCAGTATTTT,CASNAGTGSTDTQYF
TRBV30,.,few,TRBJ2-1,TGTGCCTGGAGCCGGGTCGGCTCCTACAATGAGCAGTTCTTC,CAWSRVGSYNEQFF
TRBV7-9,TRBD2,many,TRBJ2-1,TGTGCCAGCAGCTCTACTAGCGGGCGGTCGCCTTCCTACAATGAGCAGTTCTTC,CASSSTSGRSPSYNEQFF
TRBV10-3,TRBD1,few,TRBJ2-1,TGTGCCATCAGTGACCCGGGGGACAGGGGTTCCTACAATGAGCAGTTCTTC,CAISDPGDRGSYNEQFF
TRBV27,.,.,TRBJ2-5,TGTGCCAGCAGTTTGGGCTCCTGGGGGACCCAGTACTTC,CASSLGSWGTQYF
TRBV15,.,few,TRBJ1-2,TGTGCCACCAGCAGAGATAGGGTTACGGGGAAGATTGACGGCTACACCTTC,CATSRDRVTGKIDGYTF
TRBV7-9,.,few,TRBJ1-1,TGTGCCAGCAGCTTAAATGGGCTGAACACTGAAGCTTTCTTT,CASSLNGLNTEAFF
TRBV18,.,many,TRBJ1-1,TGTGCCAGCTCACCGGGGGGGTTGCTTGAAGCTTTCTTT,CASSPGGLLEAFF
TRBV18,TRBD1,many,TRBJ1-1,TGTGCCAGCTCACCAAAAACCGGGACAGGGAGCACTGAAGCTTTCTTT,CASSPKTGTGSTEAFF
TRBV25-1,.,few,TRBJ1-1,TGTGCCAGCAGTGATTGGGGGGAGGGCACTGAAGCTTTCTTT,CASSDWGEGTEAFF
TRBV6-1,TRBD1,many,TRBJ2-3,TGTGCCAGCAGCCTACGACAGGGTGGCGTGGATACGCAGTATTTT,CASSLRQGGVDTQYF
TRBV24-1,TRBD2,many,TRBJ2-1,TGTGCCACCAGTGATAACGGGAGGACCGACAATGAGCAGTTCTTC,CATSDNGRTDNEQFF
TRBV28,.,many,TRBJ2-1,TGTGCCAGCAGCCCGGCAGGCGGGCAGAGGGAGGAGCAGTTCTTC,CASSPAGGQREEQFF
TRBV30,TRBD1,many,TRBJ2-7,TGTGCCTGGAGTGCATGGGGGGACAGGGTCCACGAGCAGTACTTC,CAWSAWGDRVHEQYF
TRBV20-1,.,few,TRBJ2-1,TGCAGTGCTAGAGAAAGACTAGTCCTTTACTCCTACAATGAGCAGTTCTTC,CSARERLVLYSYNEQFF
TRBV3-1,TRBD1,many,TRBJ2-1,TGTGCCAGCAGCCAAGGGACAGGACGATACAATGAGCAGTTCTTC,CASSQGTGRYNEQFF
TRBV4-1,.,many,TRBJ2-1,TGCGCCAGCAGCCACACCTACCGGGACCGAAAATCGTGTGAGCAGTTCTTC,CASSHTYRDRKSCEQFF
TRBV20-1,TRBD2,many,TRBJ2-7,TGCAGTGCTAGAGCCTTCGGACTAGCGGGAGTCTACGAGCAGTACTTC,CSARAFGLAGVYEQYF
TRBV24-1,.,few,TRBJ2-3,TGTGCCACCAGTGATTTGGAGCTAGGCGGCACAGATACGCAGTATTTT,CATSDLELGGTDTQYF
TRBV18,.,many,TRBJ1-1,TGTGCCAGCCAAAGGCCCCTAGGCAGGGCGAACACTGAAGCTTTCTTT,CASQRPLGRANTEAFF
TRBV7-3,TRBD2,.,TRBJ2-7,TGTGCCAGCAGCTTAGCTAGCGGGAGCTACGAGCAGTGCTTC,CASSLASGSYEQCF
TRBV11-2,.,many,TRBJ1-2,TGTGCCAGCAGCTTTACGAGGACAGCATATGGCTACACCTTC,CASSFTRTAYGYTF
TRBV12-3/TRBV12-4,.,many,TRBJ2-2,TGTGCCAGCGTCGGCACAAACTTGAACACCGGGGAGCTGTTTTTT,CASVGTNLNTGELFF
TRBV7-9,.,many,TRBJ2-7,TGTGCCAGCAGCTTAGTTGCCTACGAGCAGTACTTC,CASSLVAYEQYF
TRBV12-3/TRBV12-4,.,few,TRBJ2-3,TGTGCCAGCAGTTGGGGGGCCCGGGACAAACGGTATTTT,CASSWGARDKRYF
TRBV20-1,TRBD2,many,TRBJ2-7,TGCAGTGCCCCGACTAGCGGGAGACTCTACGAGCAGTACTTC,CSAPTSGRLYEQYF
TRBV6-6,TRBD2,.,TRBJ2-3,TGTGCCAGCAGCTACTCGGGTTTAGCGGGAGTAACGTCTACGCAGTATTTT,CASSYSGLAGVTSTQYF
TRBV20-1,.,many,TRBJ2-3,TGCAGTGCTAGAGAGGGAGGGGGCCCGGATACGCAGTATTTT,CSAREGGGPDTQYF
TRBV12-3/TRBV12-4,.,many,TRBJ1-5,TGTGCCAGCAGTTCAGGACAGCTTTATAGCAATCAGCCCCAGCATTTT,CASSSGQLYSNQPQHF
TRBV7-9,.,many,TRBJ2-2,TGTGCCAGCAGACCTGACCCGAAGAGGGGAAACACCGGGGAGCTGTTTTTT,CASRPDPKRGNTGELFF
TRBV20-1,TRBD1,many,TRBJ1-2,TGCAGTGCTATCAAACCGGACAGGCGCGATTATGGCTACACCTTC,CSAIKPDRRDYGYTF